The text below deals with one TCR beta chain. The sample is drawn from a study of blood T cell repertoires in COVID-19. Study in general: From the United States, Italy and Spain came samples of acute and convalescent COVID-19. From T cells, B-cell-depleted T cells, or PBMCs came the material, which was cDNA or gDNA.

In the original processing: It was from reference gene primer amplification that nucleated cell counts were estimated. Clones were sequenced by immunoSEQ multiplex PCR, and TCRdb holds only the in-frame ones, with some missing. V and J calls and clone size are as listed in that table; D and trimming were resolved from the DNA. The sample holds tens of thousands of clones, 80% to 90% seen once. The TCR sequence derives from a man aged 45 to 65 with active COVID-19. The sequenced sample was peripheral blood.

The CDR3 sequence is CASSPRLEGNTEAFF. CDR3 in DNA: TGTGCCAGCTCACCACGACTCGAGGGGAACACTGAAGCTTTCTTT. The chain combines TRBV18 with TRBJ1-1, with D hard to call. The CDR3 extends over 15 amino acids. CDR1 and CDR2 from the germline V gene are KGHSH and LQKENI. The V gene lost 1 base and the J gene lost 1 base, with 10 bases spanning the gap.